Following are 27 T cell receptor beta chains from one sample sequenced in a study of blood T cell repertoires in COVID-19. Data came from immunoSEQ multiplex PCR; TCRdb stores just in-frame clones and leaves some out. The sample has about 260,000 clones, 88% seen once. Sequencing was performed on PBMCs or T cells enriched from blood (not recorded which). All receptors come from a woman aged 45-60 years who had recovered from COVID-19.

The V call is TRBV2, the J call TRBJ1-2, with D unclear. In germline, CDR1 is SNHLY, CDR2 FYNNEI. Trimming pared 7 bases from V and 8 bases from J, leaving 17 bases between. This CDR3 comprises 13 residues. The CDR3 sequence is CASNHRREGGYTF. CDR3 coding DNA: TGTGCCAGCAATCACCGACGGGAAGGCGGCTACACCTTC.

V is TRBV10-3 and J is TRBJ1-2; TRBD1 might be the D (5 bases). V was shortened by 4 bases and J by 6 bases, with 9 bases between the two germline ends. CDR3 size: 12 residues. Germline-derived CDR1 and CDR2 are ENHRY and SYGVKD. The CDR3 DNA sequence: TGTGCCATCAGTGGGACAAGGGATGGCTACACCTTC. Its protein product is CAISGTRDGYTF.

J is TRBJ1-5 and V is TRBV23-1, with D possibly matching TRBD1 (5 bases). TRBV23-1 is labeled an ORF, and its function is uncertain. Trimming took 11 bases from V and 0 from J, leaving 23 bases between them. The CDR3 is 17 residues long. The CDR3 region is CALPPRQRSNSNQPQHF. DNA for the CDR3: TGCGCCTTGCCACCGAGACAGCGCTCTAATAGCAATCAGCCCCAGCATTTT.

This rearrangement joins TRBV7-2 to TRBJ2-5; TRBD1 matches at 7 bases. The CDR3 covers 14 residues. After removal of 3 bases from V and 3 bases from J, the junction contained 4 bases not matched to a gene. Germline lookup yields CDR1 SGHTA and CDR2 FQGNSA. The CDR3 coding sequence is TGTGCCAGCAGCTTTGACAGGGTAAAAGAGACCCAGTACTTC. It encodes CASSFDRVKETQYF.

The chain carries TRBV7-2 and TRBJ1-2, with D possibly being TRBD1 (6 bases). CDR1 and CDR2 from the germline V gene are SGHTA and FQGNSA. V was clipped by 4 bases and J by 2 bases, with 14 bases between them. This CDR3 contains 15 residues. CDR3 residues: CASSYMSGGNYGYTF. Here the CDR3 DNA reads TGTGCCAGCAGCTATATGAGCGGGGGCAACTATGGCTACACCTTC.

This clone appeared a few times. The rearrangement uses TRBV19 and TRBJ1-3, with 7 bases matching TRBD1. This CDR3 has 16 amino acids. Germline trimming cut 7 bases from V and 0 bases from J; bases unmatched to any gene: 9. Germline V CDR1 and CDR2: LNHDA, SQIVND (reference sequence). This CDR3 reads CASKGALLGSGNTIYF. DNA of the CDR3: TGTGCCAGTAAGGGGGCCCTATTGGGCTCTGGAAACACCATATATTTT. Drawing the rest from reference TRBV19 and TRBJ1-3, the complete variable domain is DGGITQSPKYLFRKEGQNVTLSCEQNLNHDAMYWYRQDPGQGLRLIYYSQIVNDFQKGDIAEGYSVSREKKESFPLTVTSAQKNPTAFYLCASKGALLGSGNTIYFGEGSWLTVV.

The chain carries TRBV7-2 and TRBJ2-2; D perhaps matches TRBD1 (5 bases). V gave up 2 bases and J gave up 7 bases, with 14 bases separating them. Germline assignment: CDR1 SGHTA and CDR2 FQGNSA. The CDR3 totals 15 residues. This CDR3 is CASSLYGRADGELFF. The DNA for the CDR3 is TGTGCCAGCAGCTTATATGGCAGGGCAGACGGGGAGCTGTTTTTT.

The chain employs TRBV27 and TRBJ1-1, with a weak D call TRBD1 (5 bases). The CDR3 has 15 amino acids. Germline V gives CDR1 MNHEY, CDR2 SMNVEV (reference sequence). V was trimmed by 4 bases and J by 1 base, leaving 13 bases between them. In DNA form, the CDR3 reads TGTGCCAGCAGTTCCCTTGGTACAGGGAACACTGAAGCTTTCTTT. It yields the protein CASSSLGTGNTEAFF.

This rearrangement joins TRBV24-1 to TRBJ2-1; maybe TRBD2 (6 bases). The CDR3 runs to 15 residues. The germline gives CDR1 KGHDR, CDR2 SFDVKD. V was pared by 4 bases and J by 2 bases, with 11 bases between. Here the CDR3 reads CATSDPGGAYNEQFF. Here the CDR3 DNA reads TGTGCCACCAGTGACCCAGGCGGGGCCTACAATGAGCAGTTCTTC.

The chain links TRBV9 to TRBJ1-2; possibly TRBD1 for D (6 bases). Germline loops: CDR1 SGDLS, CDR2 YYNGEE. This CDR3 has 16 residues. Trimming took 0 bases from V and 1 from J, leaving 13 bases between them. This CDR3 reads CASSVGLGGLNYGYTF. CDR3 nucleotide sequence: TGTGCCAGCAGCGTAGGGTTGGGGGGGCTTAACTATGGCTACACCTTC.

The rearrangement uses TRBV7-9 and TRBJ1-1; D is unclear. Between the trimmed V and J ends, which lost 5 bases and 4 bases, there was a span of 17 bases. Germline loops: CDR1 SEHNR, CDR2 FQNEAQ (reference sequence). The CDR3 contains 15 residues. The CDR3: CASSPDSRGSTEAFF. The CDR3, as DNA: TGTGCCAGCAGCCCGGACTCACGGGGAAGCACTGAAGCTTTCTTT.

The genes are TRBV7-9 and TRBJ1-1, with 7 nucleotides matching TRBD1. Per the germline V gene, CDR1 is SEHNR and CDR2 is FQNEAQ (reference sequence). The V segment lost 1 base and the J segment 5 bases; nucleotides outside the gene matches: 1. This CDR3 has 13 residues. This chain's CDR3 is CASSLVQGTEAFF. In nucleotides, the CDR3 is TGTGCCAGCAGCTTAGTACAGGGGACTGAAGCTTTCTTT.

The chain has TRBV27 and TRBJ2-1, with 8 bases lining up with TRBD1. Trimming cost V 3 bases and J 5 bases; bases outside gene matches: 0. This CDR3 contains 13 residues. Germline lookup yields CDR1 MNHEY and CDR2 SMNVEV (reference sequence). CDR3 loop: CASSLDRDNEQFF. CDR3 coding DNA: TGTGCCAGCAGTTTGGACAGGGACAATGAGCAGTTCTTC.

This clone was observed a few times. This sequence joins TRBV4-2 and TRBJ2-2; 12 positions match TRBD1. Germline CDR1 is LGHNA and CDR2 is YNFKEQ. V lost 4 bases to trimming and J lost 4 bases; unmatched junction nucleotides: 4. CDR3 length: 16 residues. CDR3 region: CASSPRDRGRTGELFF. The DNA for the CDR3 is TGTGCCAGCAGCCCCCGGGACAGGGGGCGCACCGGGGAGCTGTTTTTT.

V usage is TRBV28 and J usage is TRBJ2-5, with TRBD2 matching 8 bases. CDR3 length: 14 amino acids. The V gene end was trimmed by 9 bases and the J gene end by 5 bases; junction bases not matched to a gene: 11. CDR1 and CDR2 from the germline V gene are MDHEN and SYDVKM. CDR3 sequence: CASERSGSWETQYF. The CDR3 DNA follows: TGTGCCAGTGAACGAAGCGGGAGTTGGGAGACCCAGTACTTC.

The chain employs TRBV5-5 and TRBJ1-4, with 8 bases identical to TRBD1. The CDR3 is 14 residues long. CDR1 and CDR2 (germline): SGHKS, YYEKEE (reference sequence). The ends lost 4 bases at V and 8 bases at J; junction bases unmatched: 7. CDR3 residues: CASSMGTGPEKLFF. The DNA of the CDR3 is TGTGCCAGCAGCATGGGGACAGGACCCGAAAAACTGTTTTTT.

This CDR3 reads CASSLGRENYGYTF. The CDR3, as DNA: TGTGCCAGCAGCTTAGGACGGGAGAACTATGGCTACACCTTC. The chain carries TRBV7-2 and TRBJ1-2; no reliable D call. Germline V gene sequence: CDR1 SGHTA, CDR2 FQGNSA. The CDR3 extends over 14 amino acids. V lost 1 base, J lost 2 bases, and 8 bases lay in between.

This clone was seen a single time. The gene calls are TRBV5-1 and TRBJ1-6; 7 bases line up with TRBD1. The CDR3 has 16 residues. Germline V gene lookup returns CDR1 SGHRS and CDR2 YFSETQ. V gave up 4 bases and J gave up 6 bases; unmatched junction bases: 10. The CDR3, as DNA: TGCGCCAGCAGCCCAACGCCGACAGGGAGTAATTCACCCCTCCACTTT. It is translated as CASSPTPTGSNSPLHF.

This chain connects TRBV7-2 to TRBJ2-5, with TRBD1 as a possible D gene (6 bases). CDR3 size: 13 residues. Trimming left V 5 bases short and J 5 bases short, with 12 bases between. Germline lookup yields CDR1 SGHTA and CDR2 FQGNSA. The CDR3 spells CASSHREWETQYF. CDR3 nucleotides: TGTGCCAGCAGCCACAGGGAGTGGGAGACCCAGTACTTC.

This clone was seen a single time. This rearrangement joins TRBV6-5 to TRBJ1-2, with a weak D call TRBD1 (6 bases). V lost 7 bases, J lost 4 bases, and 19 bases lay in between. This CDR3 contains 15 residues. Germline V gene data show CDR1 as MNHEY and CDR2 as SVGAGI. The CDR3 DNA is TGTGCCAGCACCAGCTCCGGGGGGCGCGGCTATGGCTACACCTTC. This translates into CASTSSGGRGYGYTF.

V gene TRBV7-8 combines with J gene TRBJ1-2; 7 bases are shared with TRBD1. Germline loops: CDR1 SGHVS, CDR2 FQNEAQ. J was trimmed by 5 bases and V by 4 bases; bases with no gene match: 22. This CDR3 has 19 residues. Here the CDR3 reads CASSSRIGTEYRTVYGYTF. CDR3 bases: TGTGCCAGCAGCTCACGTATTGGGACAGAGTATCGCACGGTTTATGGCTACACCTTC.

The genes are TRBV27 and TRBJ1-6; a possible D gene is TRBD1 (5 bases). Per germline, CDR1 MNHEY and CDR2 SMNVEV (reference sequence). The ends were cut back, 6 bases at V and 7 bases at J, with 13 bases in the middle. This CDR3 has 14 residues. For the CDR3, the DNA is TGTGCCAGCAGGCCCGACAGAAGGAATTCACCCCTCCACTTT. Translating gives CASRPDRRNSPLHF.

This chain links TRBV29-1 with TRBJ2-2; D is possibly TRBD2 (5 bases). V shed 7 bases and J shed 5 bases, with 26 bases lying between them. Germline V gives CDR1 SQVTM, CDR2 ANQGSEA. The CDR3 sequence is 17 residues long. The CDR3 spells CSAVGNSEALFTGELFF. CDR3 nucleotides: TGCAGCGCAGTGGGGAATTCGGAGGCCCTTTTTACCGGGGAGCTGTTTTTT.

The chain is built from TRBV19 and TRBJ2-3, with TRBD2 matching 14 bases. Germline-derived CDR1 and CDR2 are LNHDA and SQIVND (reference sequence). Trimming at V came to 6 bases and at J to 4 bases, leaving 3 bases not matched to a gene. This CDR3 has 15 residues. The CDR3 DNA sequence: TGTGCCAGTAGCGGGACTAGCGGGGGCCCAGATACGCAGTATTTT. Protein: CASSGTSGGPDTQYF.

The chain recombines TRBV30 with TRBJ1-5; 8 bases are shared with TRBD1. Germline loops: CDR1 GTSNPN, CDR2 SVGIG (reference sequence). J gave up 9 bases and V 0 bases, and 7 bases lay outside the gene matches. The CDR3 spans 14 residues. For the CDR3, the DNA is TGTGCCTGGAGTGTCAACAGGGGGTTTTCGCCCCAGCATTTT. Its protein is CAWSVNRGFSPQHF.

About this clone: Other DNA sequences in the sample encode the same CDR3. The genes are TRBV5-1 and TRBJ2-7; 9 positions agree with TRBD1. After removal of 4 bases from V and 2 bases from J, the junction contained 4 bases not matched to a gene. Germline V gene data show CDR1 as SGHRS and CDR2 as YFSETQ. The CDR3 is 14 amino acids. In DNA form, the CDR3 reads TGCGCCAGCAGCCCGGGACAGGGTGCCTACGAGCAGTACTTC. Its translation is CASSPGQGAYEQYF.

This sequence joins TRBV7-2 and TRBJ2-6; no reliable D call. Germline CDR1 is SGHTA and CDR2 is FQGNSA. The CDR3 consists of 16 residues. V was shortened by 5 bases and J by 2 bases, with 13 bases between the two germline ends. CDR3 DNA sequence: TGTGCCAGCAGCCCTAGGCATCGGGCTGGGGCCAACGTCCTGACTTTC. This encodes CASSPRHRAGANVLTF. The whole variable domain, remainder taken from reference TRBV7-2 and TRBJ2-6, is GAGVSQSPSNKVTEKGKDVELRCDPISGHTALYWYRQSLGQGLEFLIYFQGNSAPDKSGLPSDRFSAERTGGSVSTLTIQRTQQEDSAVYLCASSPRHRAGANVLTFGAGSRLTVL.